This T cell receptor beta chain derives from a study of cytomegalovirus exposure and HLA in healthy donors. Sequencing was performed with immunoSEQ multiplex PCR; in TCRdb, only in-frame clones are kept and a portion is missing. The sample has 100,000 to 150,000 clones; 80% to 90% are singletons. V lost 4 bases and J lost 1, with 14 bases in between. Germline V lookup: CDR1 MNHNS, CDR2 SASEGT. CDR3 length equals 17 residues. As concerns this clone: The antigen remains unidentified.

Study results and limitations: The classifier, whose performance was assessed in both the original and validation cohorts, reportedly diagnosed cytomegalovirus status with high specificity and sensitivity.

This clonotype was obtained from a woman between 18 and 29 years old in good health and CMV-seronegative. The chain is built from TRBV6-1 and TRBJ2-6; TRBD2 might be the D (5 bases). Sequencing used PBMCs. The CDR3 DNA reads TGTGCCAGCAGTGGCCTCGACGGGGAGTCTGGGGCCAACGTCCTGACTTTC. Translated: CASSGLDGESGANVLTF.